Listed below are T cell receptor beta chains from one sample, sequenced in a study of CD4 T cells in relation to SARS-CoV-2 and coronaviruses. The repertoire was sequenced with immunoSEQ multiplex PCR; TCRdb's copy has only in-frame clones and lacks some. Seen here are 16,000 or so clones, roughly four fifths observed once, and the top ten hold about two fifths. The antigens these receptors bind are not known. Sequenced sample: CD4+ T cells from PBMCs, cultured in vitro. The receptor source for this set is a human donor in good health. Each CDR3 is given with its conserved first and last residue. A D gene is named only where the DNA matches it firmly. Expanded clones are given a class, and other clones once, few, many or no size at all.

d_gene	v_gene	abundance	j_gene	CDR3nt	CDR3aa
TRBD2	TRBV3-1/TRBV3-2	.	TRBJ2-1	TGTGCCAGCAGGGGACTAGCGGGAGGCAATGAGCAGTTCTTC	CASRGLAGGNEQFF
TRBD1	TRBV2	.	TRBJ1-6	TGTGCCAGCTCCACCGGGACAGCGGTGTCCCCCCTCCACTTT	CASSTGTAVSPLHF
.	TRBV12-2	once	TRBJ2-4	TGTGCAAGTCGCTTAGGTTCCGGCCTAGCCAAAAACATTCAGTACTTC	CASRLGSGLAKNIQYF
TRBD2	TRBV2	.	TRBJ2-1	TGTGCCAGCAGGAAGGGACTAGCGGACTACAATGAGCAGTTCTTC	CASRKGLADYNEQFF
.	TRBV12-5	few	TRBJ2-2	TGTGCTAGTGGTTTGGTATTGGGTGGGCGCCTGTCCCGGGAGCTGTTTTTT	CASGLVLGGRLSRELFF
.	TRBV2	.	TRBJ1-4	TGTGCCAGCAGGGCCGGGACAACTAATGAAAAACTGTTTTTT	CASRAGTTNEKLFF
.	TRBV6-5	.	TRBJ2-1	TGTGCCAGCAGTTACTCGCGGAGCTCCTACAATGAGCAGTTCTTC	CASSYSRSSYNEQFF
.	TRBV4-1	.	TRBJ2-3	TGCGCCAGCAGCCAAGAGATCGGAGATACGCAGTATTTT	CASSQEIGDTQYF
.	TRBV7-9	.	TRBJ2-7	TGTGCCAGCAGCTTAAGTTCCGGTAGACTAACCTACGAGCAGTACTTC	CASSLSSGRLTYEQYF
.	TRBV7-9	.	TRBJ1-5	TGTGCCAGCAGCTTAGAAGGCGCAGGGGGCAATCAGCCCCAGCATTTT	CASSLEGAGGNQPQHF
.	TRBV20-1	.	TRBJ2-7	TGCAGTGCTAGGGACGACTACGAGCAGTACTTC	CSARDDYEQYF
.	TRBV18	.	TRBJ2-1	TGTGCCAGCTCACCAAGAACTAGCAGGGATGAGCAGTTCTTC	CASSPRTSRDEQFF
TRBD1	TRBV6-5	.	TRBJ2-7	TGTGCCAGCAGTTACTCTCCGGGACAGGGCTACGAGCAGTACTTC	CASSYSPGQGYEQYF
.	TRBV4-1	.	TRBJ1-6	TGCGCCAGCAGCCAAGATTCTATGAGGTCGGGTGGTAGATCACCCCTCCACTTT	CASSQDSMRSGGRSPLHF
TRBD2	TRBV10-3	once	TRBJ2-1	TGTGCCATCAGGGGTCCGGGACTAGCGGGAGGGGGTGAGCAGTTCTTC	CAIRGPGLAGGGEQFF
.	TRBV12-3/TRBV12-4	.	TRBJ1-1	TGTGCCAGCAGTTTGGGGGTAAACACTGAAGCTTTCTTT	CASSLGVNTEAFF
.	TRBV5-6	.	TRBJ2-7	TGTGCCAGCAGCTTGGGGGGATTCCGGGCCGCTTACGAGCAGTACTTC	CASSLGGFRAAYEQYF
.	TRBV6-4	once	TRBJ2-1	TGTGCCAGCAGTGACTCAGCGGGCTCCTACAATGAGCAGTTCTTC	CASSDSAGSYNEQFF
.	TRBV19	.	TRBJ1-5	TGTGCCAGTAGTGGAGGGTATCTTTATCAGCCCCAGCATTTT	CASSGGYLYQPQHF
TRBD2	TRBV13	once	TRBJ2-3	TGTGCCAGCAGCCGAGCGGGAGGCTCGCAGTATTTT	CASSRAGGSQYF
TRBD2	TRBV5-1	.	TRBJ2-7	TGCGCCAGCAGCGCCCAGACTAGCCGCCCGCTGGAGCAGTACTTC	CASSAQTSRPLEQYF
.	TRBV7-8	.	TRBJ1-1	TGTGCCAGCAGCTTAGCGGTTAGGTTGAACACTGAAGCTTTCTTT	CASSLAVRLNTEAFF
.	TRBV6-6	.	TRBJ1-5	TGTGCCAGCAGTGACGGAGGAAGCAATCAGCCCCAGCATTTT	CASSDGGSNQPQHF
.	TRBV7-2	.	TRBJ2-5	TGTGCCAGCAGCTTAGCCAGGAAAGAGACCCAGTACTTC	CASSLARKETQYF
.	TRBV6-5	.	TRBJ1-5	TGTGCCAGCAGCCTCCGTGTGGGGGGAGGTCAGCCCCAGCATTTT	CASSLRVGGGQPQHF
TRBD2	TRBV6-1	.	TRBJ2-1	TGTGCCAGCAGTGAAGGGGAGGGAGCCAATGAGCAGTTCTTC	CASSEGEGANEQFF
TRBD2	TRBV19	.	TRBJ2-3	TGTGCCAGTAGTATAAGGTCTAGCGGGAGGTTTTATGTTGGGACAGATACGCAGTATTTT	CASSIRSSGRFYVGTDTQYF
TRBD1	TRBV5-1	.	TRBJ2-2	TGCGCCAGCAGCGAACGGACAGGGCCCGGGGAGCTGTTTTTT	CASSERTGPGELFF
.	TRBV19	.	TRBJ1-6	TGTGCCAGTAGTATTTCCGATTCACCCCTCCACTTT	CASSISDSPLHF
TRBD1	TRBV11-3	.	TRBJ2-7	TGTGCCAGCAGCTTAGCAGGGGGCGGATCGTCCTACGAGCAGTACTTC	CASSLAGGGSSYEQYF
.	TRBV21-1	.	TRBJ1-1	TGTGCCAGCATTAGGCGCGTAGGTTATCTCACTGAAGCTTTCTTT	CASIRRVGYLTEAFF
TRBD1	TRBV19	once	TRBJ1-5	TGTGCCAGTAGTGGGACAGGGGGACGCAATCAGCCCCAGCATTTT	CASSGTGGRNQPQHF
.	TRBV9	.	TRBJ2-3	TGTGCCAGCAGCCCCTCTTCTGATAGCACAGATACGCAGTATTTT	CASSPSSDSTDTQYF
.	TRBV7-9	.	TRBJ2-1	TGTGCCAGCAGTAAGCAGCGAGACAGCCGGTCTCCCTACAATGAGCAGTTCTTC	CASSKQRDSRSPYNEQFF
.	TRBV3-1/TRBV3-2	.	TRBJ2-1	TGTGCCAGCAGCCAAGGGAGCGGAGAGGCCTACAATGAGCAGTTCTTC	CASSQGSGEAYNEQFF
.	TRBV7-2	.	TRBJ2-1	TGTGCCAGCAGCTTAGCGGGGAACTCCTACAATGAGCAGTTCTTC	CASSLAGNSYNEQFF
.	TRBV3-1/TRBV3-2	.	TRBJ2-5	TGTGCCAGCAGCCAAGATTTGGCAGGCTCTACCCAGTACTTC	CASSQDLAGSTQYF
.	TRBV9	.	TRBJ1-2	TGTGCCAGCAGCGTAGCTCTTGGCAGGGGCCGCTATGGCTACACCTTC	CASSVALGRGRYGYTF
.	TRBV5-4	.	TRBJ2-7	TGTGCCAGCAGCTTGAGGCCTCAAGGGTCCTACGAGCAGTACTTC	CASSLRPQGSYEQYF
TRBD2	TRBV5-1	.	TRBJ2-2	TGCGCCAGCAGCTTGGCACTAGCGGGTGGCACCGGGGAGCTGTTTTTT	CASSLALAGGTGELFF
TRBD2	TRBV6-5	.	TRBJ2-7	TGTGCCAGCAGCCCGGGACTAGCGGGCTCCGAGCAGTACTTC	CASSPGLAGSEQYF
.	TRBV19	.	TRBJ1-5	TGTGCCAGTAGTATAGTACCGTCGCGAAATCAGCCCCAGCATTTT	CASSIVPSRNQPQHF
TRBD1	TRBV12-5	.	TRBJ2-7	TGTGCTAGTGGTCGTCAACTCTCGACTTACCAGACTACAGGGGGCCAGCACTACGAGCAGTACTTC	CASGRQLSTYQTTGGQHYEQYF
.	TRBV7-2	.	TRBJ1-6	TGTGCCAGCAGCTTAAGCCTCCCACAGCATTCACCCCTCCACTTT	CASSLSLPQHSPLHF
TRBD1	TRBV18	.	TRBJ2-3	TGTGCCAGCTCACCAGGGACAGGGGGCACAGATACGCAGTATTTT	CASSPGTGGTDTQYF
.	TRBV4-1	.	TRBJ2-1	TGCGCCAGCAGCCATCCCGACAGAAATGAGCAGTTCTTC	CASSHPDRNEQFF
TRBD1	TRBV7-9	.	TRBJ2-5	TGTGCCAGCAGCTTAGGCAGGGGGCCGTTAGAGACCCAGTACTTC	CASSLGRGPLETQYF
TRBD2	TRBV6-1	.	TRBJ2-1	TGTGCCAGCAGTGAAGACCTAGCGGGGATCTTGGACAATGAGCAGTTCTTC	CASSEDLAGILDNEQFF
.	TRBV19	.	TRBJ1-2	TGTGCCAGTAGTATAGCGGAGACAACGTATGGCTACACCTTC	CASSIAETTYGYTF
TRBD1	TRBV5-1	.	TRBJ2-7	TGCGCCAGCAGCTTGCGTGGTGGGACAGGGAACGACGAGCAGTACTTC	CASSLRGGTGNDEQYF
TRBD2	TRBV19	.	TRBJ2-7	TGTGCCAGTAGTACTAGCGGGGGCTCCTACGAGCAGTACTTC	CASSTSGGSYEQYF
TRBD2	TRBV4-1	.	TRBJ2-3	TGCGCCAGCAGCCGACTAGCGGGAGGGCGCACAGATACGCAGTATTTT	CASSRLAGGRTDTQYF
TRBD1	TRBV30	once	TRBJ1-2	TGTGCCTGGACTTCTCATTCAGGGGGTTCCTATGGCTACACCTTC	CAWTSHSGGSYGYTF
TRBD1	TRBV2	.	TRBJ2-7	TGTGCCAGCAGTGGGTCGACAGGGTCTTACTACGAGCAGTACTTC	CASSGSTGSYYEQYF
TRBD2	TRBV23-1	once	TRBJ2-5	TGCGCCAGCAGTCATTGGACTAGACGGGAATCCGAGACCCAGTACTTC	CASSHWTRRESETQYF
.	TRBV7-9	few	TRBJ1-4	TGTGCCAGCAGCTTAGTATCCCCCGTGGAAAAACTGTTTTTT	CASSLVSPVEKLFF